This T cell receptor beta chain originates from a study of Graves' ophthalmopathy and Graves' hyperthyroidism. General study findings and limits: In separating ophthalmopathy from stable hyperthyroidism, a 13-signature model achieved roughly 90% sensitivity and 81.08% specificity.

This clonotype has a handful of counts. Its specificity is unknown. Amplification from RNA transcripts yielded the TCR beta CDR3 regions. The first-round RT-PCR employed HTBI primers together with the Qiagen OneStep RT-PCR kit. A multiplex PCR was then performed as the second round. MiXCR, applied by TCRdb to the multiplex PCR reads, yields one record per CDR3 protein. The repertoire holds over a million distinct CDR3 sequences, with roughly two fifths as singletons. The source material was peripheral blood or thyroid tissue (not recorded which). The clonotype originates from an adult man with Graves' hyperthyroidism.

CDR3 amino acids: CASSGTSGREQYF. For the CDR3, the DNA is TGCGCCAGCAGCGGGACTAGCGGGAGAGAGCAGTACTTC. The genes are TRBV5-1 and TRBJ2-7; 14 positions agree with TRBD2. J gave up 7 bases and V 4 bases, and 1 base lay outside the gene matches. This CDR3 spans 13 amino acids. Germline CDR1 is SGHRS and CDR2 is YFSETQ.